A selection of T cell receptor beta chains follows, all from one sample in a study of blood T cell repertoires in COVID-19. Repertoires were generated with immunoSEQ multiplex PCR, while TCRdb's copy carries only in-frame clones and drops some. Seen here are 100,000 to 150,000 clones, about four fifths observed once, and the top ten hold 9% to 14%. The sequenced material came from peripheral blood. These receptors were obtained from a human donor in a cohort sampled during active COVID-19. CDR3s include the opening cysteine and the closing phenylalanine or tryptophan. A D gene is named only where the DNA matches it firmly. Part of the rows lack a size; the others show once, few, many or a class for expanded clones.

length,size,D,J,V,CDR3,DNA
16,NA,TRBD1,TRBJ1-1,TRBV7-2,CASSLGRQGGNTEAFF,TGTGCCAGCAGCTTAGGTCGACAGGGGGGGAACACTGAAGCTTTCTTT
14,NA,TRBD1,TRBJ2-7,TRBV6-6,CASRPGTGSYEQYF,TGTGCCAGCCGCCCCGGGACAGGGTCCTACGAGCAGTACTTC
14,NA,NA,TRBJ1-1,TRBV18,CASSQRGVETEAFF,TGTGCCAGCTCACAGCGGGGGGTTGAAACTGAAGCTTTCTTT
16,NA,TRBD2,TRBJ2-3,TRBV24-1,CATSANSGGRTDTQYF,TGTGCCACCAGTGCGAATAGCGGGGGGCGCACAGATACGCAGTATTTT
14,NA,NA,TRBJ2-2,TRBV5-1,CASSSDSYTGELFF,TGCGCCAGCAGCTCGGACTCTTACACCGGGGAGCTGTTTTTT
15,once,TRBD2,TRBJ2-1,TRBV10-1,CARAGRGPSYNEQFF,TGCGCCAGAGCGGGACGGGGACCCTCCTACAATGAGCAGTTCTTC
14,NA,TRBD1,TRBJ1-2,TRBV11-2,CASSPGTGGGCYTF,TGTGCCAGCAGCCCCGGGACAGGGGGGGGGTGCTACACCTTC
15,NA,NA,TRBJ2-7,TRBV7-2,CASSLAPSVGYEQYF,TGTGCCAGCAGCTTAGCGCCTAGCGTAGGGTACGAGCAGTACTTC
15,NA,TRBD1,TRBJ2-7,TRBV5-1,CASSSGTGQTYEQYF,TGCGCCAGCAGCTCCGGGACAGGTCAGACCTACGAGCAGTACTTC
15,NA,TRBD1,TRBJ1-2,TRBV2,CASSSTGQGVNGYTF,TGTGCCAGCAGTTCCACGGGACAGGGGGTTAATGGCTACACCTTC
18,NA,TRBD2,TRBJ2-1,TRBV5-4,CASSLESSGVSSYNEQFF,TGTGCCAGCAGCTTGGAGTCTAGCGGGGTAAGCTCCTACAATGAGCAGTTCTTC
14,many,NA,TRBJ1-5,TRBV6-6,CASSYRQVDQPQHF,TGTGCCAGCAGTTACCGACAGGTAGATCAGCCCCAGCATTTT
16,NA,TRBD1,TRBJ2-2,TRBV24-1,CATSESGTGNTGELFF,TGTGCCACCAGTGAATCCGGGACAGGGAACACCGGGGAGCTGTTTTTT
15,NA,NA,TRBJ2-3,TRBV7-2,CASSSTGSSTDTQYF,TGTGCCAGCAGCTCCACAGGGAGTAGCACAGATACGCAGTATTTT
15,few,NA,TRBJ1-2,TRBV6-5,CASTPEGGAHYGYTF,TGTGCCAGCACCCCGGAGGGGGGGGCTCACTATGGCTACACCTTC
13,NA,NA,TRBJ1-1,TRBV5-6,CASRIIPSTEAFF,TGTGCCAGCAGGATAATACCGAGCACTGAAGCTTTCTTT
16,NA,TRBD2,TRBJ2-3,TRBV6-1,CASSELGLAVTDTQYF,TGTGCCAGCAGTGAACTTGGACTAGCGGTAACAGATACGCAGTATTTT
14,NA,NA,TRBJ1-5,TRBV27,CASSLSYSNQPQHF,TGTGCCAGCAGTTTATCGTATAGCAATCAGCCCCAGCATTTT
15,once,TRBD2,TRBJ2-1,TRBV18,CASTGLAGSNNEQFF,TGTGCCAGCACGGGACTAGCGGGGAGTAACAATGAGCAGTTCTTC
15,NA,TRBD2,TRBJ2-1,TRBV11-2,CASSHSSGDNNEQFF,TGTGCCAGCAGTCACTCTAGCGGGGACAACAATGAGCAGTTCTTC
14,many,TRBD2,TRBJ2-7,TRBV5-6,CASSLELAGGEQYF,TGTGCCAGCAGCTTGGAGTTAGCGGGAGGCGAGCAGTACTTC
17,NA,TRBD2,TRBJ2-6,TRBV12-5,CASGLVLGGSGANVLTF,TGTGCTAGTGGTTTGGTATTGGGGGGGTCTGGGGCCAACGTCCTGACTTTC
16,NA,TRBD1,TRBJ1-1,TRBV19,CASSVQGAIMNTEAFF,TGTGCCAGTAGCGTGCAGGGGGCGATCATGAACACTGAAGCTTTCTTT
14,NA,NA,TRBJ2-3,TRBV3-1/TRBV3-2,CASSPLASTDTQYF,TGTGCCAGCAGCCCGCTAGCGAGCACAGATACGCAGTATTTT
12,NA,TRBD1,TRBJ1-6,TRBV6-5,CASSGTDSPLHF,TGTGCCAGCAGCGGGACAGATTCACCCCTCCACTTT
13,NA,NA,TRBJ1-6,TRBV2,CAGHQGYNSPLHF,TGTGCCGGTCACCAGGGATATAATTCACCCCTCCACTTT
16,NA,TRBD2,TRBJ2-3,TRBV15,CATSRDRVAGADTQYF,TGTGCCACCAGCAGAGATCGTGTAGCGGGGGCAGATACGCAGTATTTT
17,NA,TRBD1,TRBJ1-4,TRBV9,CASSAVGTGKTNEKLFF,TGTGCCAGCAGCGCCGTCGGGACAGGGAAAACTAATGAAAAACTGTTTTTT
14,NA,TRBD2,TRBJ2-3,TRBV7-2,CASRLAGGTDTQYF,TGTGCCAGCCGATTAGCGGGGGGAACAGATACGCAGTATTTT
13,few,NA,TRBJ1-4,TRBV7-8,CASSLGTAGKLFF,TGTGCCAGCAGCTTAGGAACAGCTGGTAAACTGTTTTTT
16,NA,TRBD2,TRBJ2-7,TRBV28,CASSLDIAGGENEQYF,TGTGCCAGCAGTTTGGACATAGCGGGGGGCGAAAACGAGCAGTACTTC
14,NA,NA,TRBJ2-5,TRBV18,CASSPYGGAETQYF,TGTGCCAGCTCACCATATGGAGGGGCAGAGACCCAGTACTTC
15,NA,TRBD1,TRBJ1-1,TRBV2,CASSIRDRGWTEAFF,TGTGCCAGCTCTATTCGGGACAGGGGTTGGACTGAAGCTTTCTTT
16,NA,NA,TRBJ1-6,TRBV3-1/TRBV3-2,CASSQGTVSYNSPLHF,TGTGCCAGCAGCCAAGGGACAGTCTCCTATAATTCACCCCTCCACTTT
16,NA,NA,TRBJ1-2,TRBV13,CASSPGGKQRDYGYTF,TGTGCCAGCAGCCCGGGGGGCAAACAGCGGGACTATGGCTACACCTTC
16,few,TRBD2,TRBJ2-3,TRBV7-2,CASSLRLAGVSDTQYF,TGTGCCAGCAGCCTCCGACTAGCGGGGGTTTCAGATACGCAGTATTTT
11,NA,NA,TRBJ1-2,TRBV5-1,CASSNARGYTF,TGCGCCAGCAGCAACGCGAGGGGCTACACCTTC
16,NA,TRBD2,TRBJ2-1,TRBV3-1/TRBV3-2,CASSPQERGANNEQFF,TGTGCCAGCAGCCCTCAGGAGCGGGGGGCCAACAATGAGCAGTTCTTC
17,NA,TRBD1,TRBJ1-6,TRBV3-1/TRBV3-2,CASSQDKGTGRNSPLHF,TGTGCCAGCAGCCAAGATAAGGGGACAGGGCGGAATTCACCCCTCCACTTT
16,NA,NA,TRBJ2-1,TRBV4-1,CASSLAVAYSYNEQFF,TGCGCCAGCAGCTTAGCGGTGGCTTACTCCTACAATGAGCAGTTCTTC
15,NA,TRBD1,TRBJ2-3,TRBV5-8,CASSTGTGVGDTQYF,TGTGCCAGCAGCACCGGGACAGGGGTAGGAGATACGCAGTATTTT
15,NA,TRBD1,TRBJ2-5,TRBV28,CASSSPGQGQETQYF,TGTGCCAGCAGTTCCCCGGGACAGGGCCAAGAGACCCAGTACTTC